The 4 T cell receptor beta chains below were found in one sample sequenced in a study of blood T cell repertoires in COVID-19. Clones were sequenced by immunoSEQ multiplex PCR, and TCRdb holds only the in-frame ones, with some missing. The table shows a few hundred thousand clones, with 82% occurring only once. The material sequenced was peripheral blood. The receptors were sampled from a woman aged 70-85 years with COVID-19, enrolled during active disease.

The chain combines TRBV19 with TRBJ1-2; TRBD1 agrees at 9 bases. There are 15 residues in the CDR3. Trimming cost V 9 bases and J 5 bases; bases outside gene matches: 13. Germline assignment: CDR1 LNHDA and CDR2 SQIVND (reference sequence). The DNA of the CDR3 is TGTGCCAGCGGGACAGGGAGAGAGAGGATGTATGGCTACACCTTC. Its translation is CASGTGRERMYGYTF.

This chain links TRBV3-1 (or the pseudogene TRBV3-2) with TRBJ1-1, with 8 bases fitting TRBD1. The CDR3 has 14 residues. Germline V CDR1 and CDR2: LGHDT, YNNKEL (reference sequence). Germline trimming cut 1 base from V and 10 bases from J; bases unmatched to any gene: 8. For the CDR3, the DNA is TGTGCCAGCAGCCAAGTCGCGGGACAGGCGGCAGCTTTCTTT. This translates into CASSQVAGQAAAFF.

This chain joins TRBV10-3 and TRBJ1-6; the match to TRBD1 covers 9 bases. The CDR3 loop spans 12 amino acids. Looked up from germline, CDR1 is ENHRY and CDR2 is SYGVKD. V shed 11 bases, J shed 10 bases, and the junction held 6 bases outside the gene matches. The CDR3 sequence: CAAGQGRSPLHF. CDR3 DNA: TGTGCCGCTGGACAGGGGCGATCACCCCTCCACTTT.

The V and J genes are TRBV7-8 and TRBJ1-5; D remains unclear. The V end was cut by 0 bases, the J end by 7 bases, with 10 bases between. The germline gives CDR1 SGHVS, CDR2 FQNEAQ. The CDR3 is made up of 14 amino acids. CDR3 amino acids: CASSLAEEKQPQHF. The CDR3 nucleotides read TGTGCCAGCAGCTTAGCGGAGGAGAAGCAGCCCCAGCATTTT.